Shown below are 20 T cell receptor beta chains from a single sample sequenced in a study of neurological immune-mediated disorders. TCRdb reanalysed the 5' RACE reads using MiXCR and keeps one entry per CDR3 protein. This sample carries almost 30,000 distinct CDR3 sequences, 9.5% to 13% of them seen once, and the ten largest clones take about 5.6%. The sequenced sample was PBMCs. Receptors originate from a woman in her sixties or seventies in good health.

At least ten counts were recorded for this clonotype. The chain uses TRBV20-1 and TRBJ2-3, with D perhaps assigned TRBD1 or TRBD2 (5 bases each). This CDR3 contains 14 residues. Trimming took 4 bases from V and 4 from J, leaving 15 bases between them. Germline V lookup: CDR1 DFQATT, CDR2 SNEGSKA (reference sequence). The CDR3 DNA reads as TGCAGTGCTATTGGGGCCGGGCGGGCAGATACGCAGTATTTT. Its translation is CSAIGAGRADTQYF.

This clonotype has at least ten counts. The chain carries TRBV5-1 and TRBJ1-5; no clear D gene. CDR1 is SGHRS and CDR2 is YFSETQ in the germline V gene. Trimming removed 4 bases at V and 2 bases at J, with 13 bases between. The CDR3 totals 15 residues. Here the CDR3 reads CASSPDQPGNQPQHF. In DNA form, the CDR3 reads TGCGCCAGCAGCCCTGACCAGCCGGGCAATCAGCCCCAGCATTTT.

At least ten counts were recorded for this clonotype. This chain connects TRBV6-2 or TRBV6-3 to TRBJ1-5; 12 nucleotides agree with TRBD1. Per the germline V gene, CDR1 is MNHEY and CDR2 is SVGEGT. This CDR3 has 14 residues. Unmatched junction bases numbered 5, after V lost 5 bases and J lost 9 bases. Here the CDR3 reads CASSPGTGGRPQHF. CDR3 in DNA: TGTGCCAGCAGTCCCGGGACAGGGGGCAGGCCCCAGCATTTT.

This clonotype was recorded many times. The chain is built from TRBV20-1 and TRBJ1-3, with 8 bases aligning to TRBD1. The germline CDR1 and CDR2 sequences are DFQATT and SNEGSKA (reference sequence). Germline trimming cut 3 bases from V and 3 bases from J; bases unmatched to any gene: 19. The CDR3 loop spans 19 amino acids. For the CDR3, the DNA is TGCAGTGCTAGCCCCCACCCCTTTACAGGGGGTCTAAGTGGAAACACCATATATTTT. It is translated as CSASPHPFTGGLSGNTIYF.

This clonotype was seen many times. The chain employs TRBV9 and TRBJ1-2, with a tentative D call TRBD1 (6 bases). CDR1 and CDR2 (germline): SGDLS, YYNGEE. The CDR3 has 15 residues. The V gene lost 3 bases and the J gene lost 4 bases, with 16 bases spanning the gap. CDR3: CASSAPDSYGYGYTF. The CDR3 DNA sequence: TGTGCCAGCAGCGCCCCGGACAGTTATGGCTATGGCTACACCTTC.

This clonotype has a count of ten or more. CDR3 sequence reads: CASSVTSGGASADTQYF. The DNA of the CDR3 is TGCGCCAGCAGCGTTACTAGCGGGGGGGCCTCCGCAGATACGCAGTATTTT. V and J are TRBV5-1 and TRBJ2-3; 13 bases match TRBD2. Losses at the gene ends were 4 bases for V and 4 bases for J; bases not matched to a gene: 9. Germline V gene sequence: CDR1 SGHRS, CDR2 YFSETQ. There are 17 residues in the CDR3.

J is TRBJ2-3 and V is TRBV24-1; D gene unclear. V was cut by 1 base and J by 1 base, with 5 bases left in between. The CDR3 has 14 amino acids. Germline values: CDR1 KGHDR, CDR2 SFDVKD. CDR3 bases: TGTGCCACCAGTGATTTTATCGGCACAGATACGCAGTATTTT. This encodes CATSDFIGTDTQYF.

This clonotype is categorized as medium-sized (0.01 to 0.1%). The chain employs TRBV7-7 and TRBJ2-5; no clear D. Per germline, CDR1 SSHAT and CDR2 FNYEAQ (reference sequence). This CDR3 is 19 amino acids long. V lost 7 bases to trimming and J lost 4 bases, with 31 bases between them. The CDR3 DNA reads TGTGCCAGCACCAAATACATCACATCCTTTCGGGCGTCCGGAGAGACCCAGTACTTC. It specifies CASTKYITSFRASGETQYF.

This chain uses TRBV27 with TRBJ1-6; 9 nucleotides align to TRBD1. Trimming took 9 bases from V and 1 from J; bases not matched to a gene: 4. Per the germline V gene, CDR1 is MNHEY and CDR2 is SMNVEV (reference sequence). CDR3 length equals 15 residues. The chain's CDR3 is CASTGGTSYNSPLHF. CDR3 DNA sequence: TGTGCCAGTACAGGGGGCACTTCCTATAATTCACCCCTCCACTTT.

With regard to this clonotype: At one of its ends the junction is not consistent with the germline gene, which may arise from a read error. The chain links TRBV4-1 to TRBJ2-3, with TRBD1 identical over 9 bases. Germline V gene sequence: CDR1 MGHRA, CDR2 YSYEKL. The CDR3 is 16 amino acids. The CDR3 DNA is TGCGCCGGCAGCCCGTTTTGGACAGGGGCAGCAGATACGCAGTATTTT. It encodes CAGSPFWTGAADTQYF.

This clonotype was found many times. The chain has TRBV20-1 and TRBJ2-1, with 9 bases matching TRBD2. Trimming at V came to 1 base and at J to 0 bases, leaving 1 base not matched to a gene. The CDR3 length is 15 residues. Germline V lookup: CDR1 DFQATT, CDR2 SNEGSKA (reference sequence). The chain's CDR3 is CSARVSGGSYNEQFF. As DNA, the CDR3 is TGCAGTGCTAGAGTTAGCGGGGGCTCCTACAATGAGCAGTTCTTC.

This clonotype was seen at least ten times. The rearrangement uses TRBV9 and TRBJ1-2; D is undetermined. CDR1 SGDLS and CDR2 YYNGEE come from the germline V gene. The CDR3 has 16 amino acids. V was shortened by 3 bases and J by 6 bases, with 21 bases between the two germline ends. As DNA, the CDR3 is TGTGCCAGCAGCGCCCCTCCCCTCGAGCAGATACATGGCTACACCTTC. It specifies CASSAPPLEQIHGYTF.

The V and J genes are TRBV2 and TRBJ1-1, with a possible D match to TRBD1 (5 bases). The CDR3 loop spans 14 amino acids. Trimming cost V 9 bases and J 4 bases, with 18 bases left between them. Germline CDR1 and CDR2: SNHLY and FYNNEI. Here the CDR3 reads CASSRGVGFTEAFF. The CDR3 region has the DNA TGTGCCAGTAGCCGAGGGGTGGGGTTCACTGAAGCTTTCTTT.

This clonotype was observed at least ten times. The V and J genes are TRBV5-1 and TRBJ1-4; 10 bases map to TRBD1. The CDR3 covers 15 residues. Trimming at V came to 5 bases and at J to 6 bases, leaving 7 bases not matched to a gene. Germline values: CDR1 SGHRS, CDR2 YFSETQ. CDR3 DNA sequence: TGCGCCAGCAGAAGTAGCGGGACAGGGGATGAAAAACTGTTTTTT. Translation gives CASRSSGTGDEKLFF. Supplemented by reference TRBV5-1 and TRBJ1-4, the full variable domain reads KAGVTQTPRYLIKTRGQQVTLSCSPISGHRSVSWYQQTPGQGLQFLFEYFSETQRNKGNFPGRFSGRQFSNSRSEMNVSTLELGDSALYLCASRSSGTGDEKLFFGSGTQLSVL.

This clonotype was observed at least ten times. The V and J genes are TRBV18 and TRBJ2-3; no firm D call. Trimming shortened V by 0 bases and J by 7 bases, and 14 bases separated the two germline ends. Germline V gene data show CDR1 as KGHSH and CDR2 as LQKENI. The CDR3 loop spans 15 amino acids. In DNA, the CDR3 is TGTGCCAGCTCACCACCGATGGCCACCCTATATACGCAGTATTTT. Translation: CASSPPMATLYTQYF.

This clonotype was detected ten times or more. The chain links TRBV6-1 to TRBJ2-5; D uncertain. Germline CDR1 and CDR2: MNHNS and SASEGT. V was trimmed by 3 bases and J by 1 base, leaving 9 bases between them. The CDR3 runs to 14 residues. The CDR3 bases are TGTGCCAGCAGTGATGGTGCTATCCAAGAGACCCAGTACTTC. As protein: CASSDGAIQETQYF.

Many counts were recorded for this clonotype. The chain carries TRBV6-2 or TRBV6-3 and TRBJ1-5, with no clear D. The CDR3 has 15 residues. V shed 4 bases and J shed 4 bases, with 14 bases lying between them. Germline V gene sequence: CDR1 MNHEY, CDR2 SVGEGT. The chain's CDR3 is CASSSLQVGNQPQHF. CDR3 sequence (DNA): TGTGCCAGCAGTTCCCTCCAGGTGGGTAATCAGCCCCAGCATTTT.

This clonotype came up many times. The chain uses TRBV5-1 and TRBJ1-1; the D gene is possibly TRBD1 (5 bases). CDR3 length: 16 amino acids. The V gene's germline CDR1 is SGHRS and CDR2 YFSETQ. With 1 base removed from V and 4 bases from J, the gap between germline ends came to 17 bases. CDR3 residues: CASSLLGWGASTEAFF. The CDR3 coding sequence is TGCGCCAGCAGCTTGTTAGGCTGGGGCGCGAGCACTGAAGCTTTCTTT.

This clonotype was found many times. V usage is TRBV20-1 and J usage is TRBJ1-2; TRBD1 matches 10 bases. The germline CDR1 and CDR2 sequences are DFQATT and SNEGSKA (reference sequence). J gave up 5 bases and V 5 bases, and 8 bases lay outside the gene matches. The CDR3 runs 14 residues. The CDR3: CSAVETGGPYGYTF. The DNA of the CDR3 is TGCAGTGCTGTTGAGACAGGGGGCCCTTATGGCTACACCTTC.

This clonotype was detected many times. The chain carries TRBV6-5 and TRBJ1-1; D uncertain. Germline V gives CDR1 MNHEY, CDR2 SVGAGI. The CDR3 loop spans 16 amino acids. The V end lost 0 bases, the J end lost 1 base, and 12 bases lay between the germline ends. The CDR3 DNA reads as TGTGCCAGCAGTTACTCCTTGGTGCAGAGGAACACTGAAGCTTTCTTT. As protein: CASSYSLVQRNTEAFF.